The 2 T cell receptor beta chains in this list originate from one sample, sequenced in a study of Ad26.COV2.S vaccination and SARS-CoV-2 variants (dated by TCRdb to the early 2020s). The library was obtained by the immunoSEQ multiplex PCR assay. TCRdb's version of the immuneACCESS table is confined to in-frame rearrangements and falls short of the full clone set. An unresolved V gene accounts for under half of the shortfall where checked; the remainder is of unknown origin. The sample profile shows hundreds of thousands of clones; 89% of them were found once. The biggest ten clones account for approximately 1.5% of the sample. The treatment or condition label for this specimen denotes: some 19 received Ad26.COV2.S at low or high dose, single or two shots; a few received placebo; per-sample allocation not given. For vaccine and placebo recipients, the sequenced repertoires came from samples collected on day 63 after the first injection.

Here the sequenced sample was peripheral blood, taken in a trial of Ad26.COV2.S vaccine versus placebo. These receptors originate from a person between 18 and 59 years old who received the Ad26.COV2.S COVID-19 vaccine or a placebo.

The chain couples TRBV5-1 to TRBJ1-1; D gene ambiguous. V lost 4 bases and J 0 bases, leaving 10 bases between the germline ends. This CDR3 comprises 14 residues. Germline V CDR1 and CDR2: SGHRS, YFSETQ. This CDR3 is CASSNRAMNTEAFF. DNA of the CDR3: TGCGCCAGCAGCAATCGCGCGATGAACACTGAAGCTTTCTTT.

This chain connects TRBV27 to TRBJ2-7; 7 bases are shared with TRBD1. The trim removed 5 bases at V and 6 bases at J, leaving 16 bases unmatched. Germline CDR1 MNHEY, CDR2 SMNVEV (reference sequence). The CDR3 covers 16 residues. The CDR3 DNA reads as TGTGCCAGCAGTCCCCGGACAGGCAGCGCCTCCCTCGAGCAGTACTTC. Protein product: CASSPRTGSASLEQYF.